This TCR beta chain was profiled in a study of T cell responses to AZD1222 COVID-19 vaccine. The overall study: Second-dose intervals of approximately 4 or approximately 12 weeks were pooled.

Germline V CDR1 and CDR2: MNHNS, SASEGT. Deletions cut 1 base from V and 5 bases from J, with 24 bases between. The CDR3 runs 19 residues. General study results and limits: Donors were chiefly white British, with a greater number of females, and clonal diversity was perhaps underestimated. Repertoires were obtained solely post-peak T cell response. Spike-specific TCR breadth and depth rose after two AZD1222 doses.

About this clone: Its specificity is unknown.

Using immunoSEQ multiplex PCR, the repertoire was profiled, and TCRdb retains in-frame clones only, with some absent. The sample shows under 150,000 clones, 93% of them seen only once. The input for sequencing was peripheral blood, taken on day 0 of AZD1222 vaccination. The rearrangement joins TRBV6-1 to TRBJ1-5; TRBD1 is a possible D gene (6 bases). The sequence was obtained from an adult in good health. In nucleotides, the CDR3 is TGTGCCAGCAGTGAAGTTTTAGGCGTCCACCAGGGGCCGGATCAGCCCCAGCATTTT. Its translation is CASSEVLGVHQGPDQPQHF.